This T cell receptor (beta chain) was recovered during a study of shared clonotypes between healthy human individuals. Study overall: The study enrolled a couple of women and a few men aged 18 to 49.

Trimming removed 5 bases at V and 6 bases at J, with 16 bases between. CDR1 is MNHEY, CDR2 SVGAGI, per germline. The length of the CDR3 is 14 residues. The repertoire was sequenced with immunoSEQ multiplex PCR; TCRdb's copy has only in-frame clones and lacks some. The data show some 1,900,000 clones, about 95% seen once. CD8 cells classed as naive were CD45RO-negative and positively selected for CCR7, excluding terminally differentiated effector memory CD45RA+ cells. The sequence was obtained from a man younger than 30 in good health. Sample: naive CD8+ T cells sorted from blood. The V call is TRBV6-5, the J call TRBJ1-1, with D unclear. The CDR3 DNA is TGTGCCAGCAGTGCCAGGACCGGCGTTCCTGAAGCTTTCTTT. It yields the protein CASSARTGVPEAFF.